Listed below are T cell receptor beta chains from one sample, sequenced in a study of CD8 T cells in ankylosing spondylitis. From the 5' RACE reads, TCRdb called clonotypes with MiXCR, one entry per CDR3 protein. The sample includes approximately 550,000 distinct CDR3 sequences, about 12% of them seen just once. Specimen: blood, either unsorted or a sorted T cell fraction (not recorded which). The receptors shown here come from a male donor with ankylosing spondylitis. CDR3s include the opening cysteine and the closing phenylalanine or tryptophan. The D gene is left open where the match is weak. The size of a clone is reported for some rows only, either as once, few or many, or as a class for expanded clones.

>TRBJ2-3|-|TRBV12-3/TRBV12-4|TRBD1
CASSLGTASSTDTQYF
TGTGCCAGCAGTCTCGGGACAGCGAGTAGCACAGATACGCAGTATTTT
>TRBJ1-5|-|TRBV6-5|-
CASSYDQDSNQPQHF
TGTGCCAGCAGTTACGACCAGGATAGCAATCAGCCCCAGCATTTT
>TRBJ1-3|-|TRBV2|TRBD1
CASNQGDSGNTIYF
TGTGCCAGCAACCAGGGGGACTCTGGAAACACCATATATTTT
>TRBJ2-2|many|TRBV5-1|-
CASSLASTRHTGELFF
TGCGCCAGCAGCTTGGCCTCGACCAGGCACACCGGGGAGCTGTTTTTT
>TRBJ2-3|-|TRBV5-1|TRBD2
CASSLTSGSIPVTQYF
TGCGCCAGCAGCTTGACTAGCGGGAGCATCCCAGTTACGCAGTATTTT
>TRBJ2-1|-|TRBV24-1|TRBD1
CATSRRQGRDEQFF
TGTGCCACCAGTAGGAGACAGGGTCGCGATGAGCAGTTCTTC
>TRBJ2-3|-|TRBV29-1|-
CSVASRTRDTQYF
TGCAGCGTTGCATCTAGGACACGAGATACGCAGTATTTT
>TRBJ1-6|few|TRBV20-1|-
CSALGASYNSPLHF
TGCAGTGCCCTGGGAGCCTCCTATAATTCACCCCTCCACTTT
>TRBJ1-1|-|TRBV7-8|-
CASSLSAASDTEAFF
TGTGCCAGCAGCTTATCGGCAGCATCCGACACTGAAGCTTTCTTT
>TRBJ1-4|-|TRBV10-3|-
CAISESGDSEKLFF
TGTGCCATCAGTGAGTCAGGTGACAGTGAAAAACTGTTTTTT
>TRBJ2-3|-|TRBV7-6|-
CASSLLGSSTDTQYF
TGTGCCAGCAGCTTACTAGGTTCTAGCACAGATACGCAGTATTTT
>TRBJ2-5|-|TRBV4-1|-
CASSRTGGRSQETQYF
TGCGCCAGCAGCCGTACGGGGGGCAGATCCCAAGAGACCCAGTACTTC
>TRBJ1-4|-|TRBV7-8|-
CASSEAGRGGEKLFF
TGTGCCAGCAGCGAGGCGGGTAGGGGAGGTGAAAAACTGTTTTTT
>TRBJ2-1|-|TRBV27|-
CASSSEGRNPYNEQFF
TGTGCCAGCAGTTCAGAAGGGCGGAATCCCTACAATGAGCAGTTCTTC
>TRBJ1-2|few|TRBV5-1|-
CASRMGPTNYGYTF
TGCGCCAGCAGGATGGGACCCACTAACTATGGCTACACCTTC
>TRBJ2-1|-|TRBV5-1|-
CASSLGLGRAYNEQFF
TGCGCCAGCAGCTTGGGTCTGGGAAGGGCCTACAATGAGCAGTTCTTC
>TRBJ1-2|-|TRBV12-3/TRBV12-4|-
CASSLISGYGYTF
TGTGCCAGCAGTTTAATCTCGGGGTACGGCTACACCTTC
>TRBJ2-1|few|TRBV7-9|TRBD2
CASSLAVTSGYNEQFF
TGTGCCAGCAGCTTAGCGGTAACTAGCGGGTACAATGAGCAGTTCTTC
>TRBJ2-1|-|TRBV30|-
CAWRSIGGGNEQFF
TGTGCCTGGAGGTCGATAGGAGGGGGCAATGAGCAGTTCTTC
>TRBJ2-7|-|TRBV28|-
CASIRGSSYEQHF
TGTGCCAGCATCCGGGGGAGCTCCTACGAGCAGCACTTC
>TRBJ2-1|-|TRBV4-2|-
CASGDGHNEQFF
TGTGCCAGCGGGGACGGTCACAATGAGCAGTTCTTC
>TRBJ2-5|-|TRBV5-4|-
CASSRRGWETQYF
TGTGCCAGCAGCCGACGGGGTTGGGAGACCCAGTACTTC
>TRBJ2-1|few|TRBV7-9|-
CASSPTTSFEFF
TGTGCCAGCAGCCCGACCACTAGTTTCGAGTTCTTC
>TRBJ1-5|-|TRBV12-3/TRBV12-4|-
CASSFEGPWQPQHF
TGTGCCAGCAGTTTCGAGGGCCCATGGCAGCCCCAGCATTTT
>TRBJ2-1|once|TRBV19|-
CASSIDPLWNEQFF
TGTGCCAGTAGTATAGATCCCCTATGGAATGAGCAGTTCTTC
>TRBJ2-2|-|TRBV7-8|-
CASSLASGEPSYTGELFF
TGTGCCAGCAGCTTAGCGTCGGGAGAGCCAAGTTACACCGGGGAGCTGTTTTTT
>TRBJ2-1|-|TRBV30|TRBD2
CAWRGAGGPKFF
TGTGCCTGGAGGGGAGCGGGAGGGCCGAAGTTCTTC
>TRBJ1-6|few|TRBV20-1|-
CSAGDAAYNSPLHF
TGCAGTGCTGGGGACGCGGCATACAATTCACCCCTCCACTTT
>TRBJ2-1|few|TRBV11-2|-
CASSLGGIDEQFF
TGTGCCAGCAGCTTAGGCGGTATCGATGAGCAGTTCTTC
>TRBJ2-3|few|TRBV20-1|-
CSAITDTQYF
TGCAGTGCTATTACAGATACGCAGTATTTT
>TRBJ1-5|-|TRBV6-5|TRBD1
CASSSTGGVNQPQHF
TGTGCCAGCAGTTCGACAGGGGGGGTCAATCAGCCCCAGCATTTT
>TRBJ2-3|many|TRBV5-1|-
CASSWTDSADTQYF
TGCGCCAGCAGCTGGACCGACAGCGCAGATACGCAGTATTTT
>TRBJ1-2|-|TRBV12-3/TRBV12-4|-
CASSLGARDAGYTF
TGTGCCAGCAGTTTGGGTGCTCGGGACGCGGGCTACACCTTC
>TRBJ2-1|many|TRBV11-2|-
CASSPPQGRNEQFF
TGTGCCAGCAGCCCCCCCCAGGGGAGGAATGAGCAGTTCTTC
>TRBJ2-1|few|TRBV7-9|-
CASSLGSAPDNEQFF
TGTGCCAGCAGCTTAGGTAGCGCCCCCGACAATGAGCAGTTCTTC
>TRBJ2-2|many|TRBV12-3/TRBV12-4|TRBD1
CASSFGTGYTGELFF
TGTGCCAGCAGTTTTGGGACAGGTTACACCGGGGAGCTGTTTTTT
>TRBJ2-2|few|TRBV11-1|TRBD2
CASSLGMGGTTGELFF
TGTGCCAGCAGCTTAGGGATGGGAGGGACTACCGGGGAGCTGTTTTTT
>TRBJ2-1|few|TRBV13|TRBD2
CASSLLAGVRYNEQFF
TGTGCCAGCAGCTTATTAGCGGGAGTTCGGTACAATGAGCAGTTCTTC
>TRBJ2-7|-|TRBV5-1|-
CASSLAGTAPYEQYF
TGCGCCAGCAGCTTGGCCGGGACGGCCCCCTACGAGCAGTACTTC
>TRBJ2-3|few|TRBV12-3/TRBV12-4|-
CASSVDPTRNTQYF
TGTGCCAGCAGTGTAGATCCCACGAGAAATACGCAGTATTTT
>TRBJ1-2|few|TRBV6-1|TRBD1
CASSEFSGTGRYGYTF
TGTGCCAGCAGTGAATTCTCCGGGACAGGGCGCTATGGCTACACCTTC
>TRBJ2-3|few|TRBV2|TRBD1
CASSIQGARGTDTQYF
TGTGCCAGCAGCATACAGGGGGCTCGTGGTACAGATACGCAGTATTTT
>TRBJ2-5|few|TRBV24-1|-
CATSDLSGGLGAQYF
TGTGCCACCAGTGATTTGAGTGGAGGCCTTGGGGCCCAGTACTTC
>TRBJ2-5|-|TRBV4-2|TRBD1
CASSQDRDSGLSIQETQYF
TGTGCCAGCAGCCAAGACCGGGACAGTGGCCTTTCTATCCAAGAGACCCAGTACTTC
>TRBJ2-1|few|TRBV5-6|TRBD2
CASSWGGAGGSYNEQFF
TGTGCCAGCAGCTGGGGGGGTGCGGGAGGATCCTACAATGAGCAGTTCTTC
>TRBJ2-2|-|TRBV20-1|-
CSANDVNTGELFF
TGCAGTGCGAACGACGTTAACACCGGGGAGCTGTTTTTT
>TRBJ1-1|-|TRBV11-2|-
CASKPRVGQTMNTEAFF
TGTGCCAGCAAACCGAGGGTGGGGCAAACCATGAACACTGAAGCTTTCTTT
>TRBJ1-2|-|TRBV19|-
CASSTDTGNYGYTF
TGTGCCAGTAGTACGGACACCGGTAACTATGGCTACACCTTC
>TRBJ1-1|few|TRBV19|TRBD1
CASSPRQGRPEAFF
TGTGCCAGTAGTCCAAGACAGGGGAGGCCTGAAGCTTTCTTT
>TRBJ2-5|many|TRBV7-9|TRBD2
CASSLVPGGPLQETQYF
TGTGCCAGCAGCTTAGTCCCGGGAGGGCCCCTCCAAGAGACCCAGTACTTC
>TRBJ2-7|-|TRBV3-1|-
CASSHGVAPAYEQYF
TGTGCCAGCAGCCATGGAGTAGCTCCGGCCTACGAGCAGTACTTC
>TRBJ2-1|-|TRBV20-1|-
CSAENRLMGDNEQFF
TGCAGTGCTGAAAACAGACTCATGGGGGACAATGAGCAGTTCTTC
>TRBJ1-5|once|TRBV12-3/TRBV12-4|TRBD1
CTSSRGTGGDYSNQPQHF
TGTACCAGCAGTAGAGGGACAGGGGGTGACTATAGCAATCAGCCCCAGCATTTT
>TRBJ1-1|-|TRBV7-9|TRBD1
CASSSRTGENTEAFF
TGTGCCAGCAGCTCCCGGACAGGGGAGAACACTGAAGCTTTCTTT
>TRBJ2-5|few|TRBV12-3/TRBV12-4|TRBD1
CASSPAGTGSKETQYF
TGTGCCAGCAGCCCCGCCGGGACAGGGTCCAAAGAGACCCAGTACTTC
>TRBJ2-2|few|TRBV5-1|TRBD1
CASSSTGIGELFF
TGCGCCAGCAGCTCGACAGGGATCGGGGAGCTGTTTTTT
>TRBJ2-1|few|TRBV20-1|TRBD2
CSHKAGGPYNEQFF
TGCAGTCACAAGGCGGGAGGGCCCTACAATGAGCAGTTCTTC